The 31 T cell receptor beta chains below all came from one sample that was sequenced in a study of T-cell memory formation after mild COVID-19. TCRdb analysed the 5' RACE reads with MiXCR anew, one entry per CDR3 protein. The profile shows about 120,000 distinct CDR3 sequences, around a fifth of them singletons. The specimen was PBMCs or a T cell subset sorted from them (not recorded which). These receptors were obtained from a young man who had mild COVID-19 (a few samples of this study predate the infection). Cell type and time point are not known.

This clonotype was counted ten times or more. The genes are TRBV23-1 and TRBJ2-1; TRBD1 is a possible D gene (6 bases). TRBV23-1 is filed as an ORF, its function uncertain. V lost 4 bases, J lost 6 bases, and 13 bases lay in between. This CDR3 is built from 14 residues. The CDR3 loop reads CASSRNGQSNEQFF. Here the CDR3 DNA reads TGCGCCAGCAGTCGGAATGGACAGTCCAATGAGCAGTTCTTC.

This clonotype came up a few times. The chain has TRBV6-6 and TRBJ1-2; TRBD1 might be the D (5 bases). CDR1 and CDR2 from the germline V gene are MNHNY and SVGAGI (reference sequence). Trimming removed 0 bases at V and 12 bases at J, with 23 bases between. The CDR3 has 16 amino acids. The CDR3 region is CASSYSSMVAQAEDTF. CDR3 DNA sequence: TGTGCCAGCAGTTACTCGAGTATGGTGGCACAGGCCGAGGACACCTTC.

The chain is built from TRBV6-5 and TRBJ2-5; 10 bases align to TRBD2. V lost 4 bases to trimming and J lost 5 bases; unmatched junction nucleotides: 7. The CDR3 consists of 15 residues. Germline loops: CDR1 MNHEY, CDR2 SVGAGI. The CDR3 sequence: CASSLLAGDRETQYF. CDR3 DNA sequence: TGTGCCAGCAGTTTGCTAGCGGGGGACAGGGAGACCCAGTACTTC.

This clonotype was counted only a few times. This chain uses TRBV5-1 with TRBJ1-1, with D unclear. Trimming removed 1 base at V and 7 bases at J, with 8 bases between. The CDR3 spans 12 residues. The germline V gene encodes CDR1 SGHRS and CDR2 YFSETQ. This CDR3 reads CASSLRRDEAFF. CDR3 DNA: TGCGCCAGCAGCTTGAGGAGGGATGAAGCTTTCTTT.

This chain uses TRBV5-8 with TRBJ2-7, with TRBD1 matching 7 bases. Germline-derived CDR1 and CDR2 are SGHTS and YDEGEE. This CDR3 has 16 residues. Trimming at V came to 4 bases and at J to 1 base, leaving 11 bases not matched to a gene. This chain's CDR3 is CASSPRTGQGSYEQYV. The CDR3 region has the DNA TGTGCCAGCAGCCCCAGGACAGGCCAAGGATCCTACGAGCAGTACGTC.

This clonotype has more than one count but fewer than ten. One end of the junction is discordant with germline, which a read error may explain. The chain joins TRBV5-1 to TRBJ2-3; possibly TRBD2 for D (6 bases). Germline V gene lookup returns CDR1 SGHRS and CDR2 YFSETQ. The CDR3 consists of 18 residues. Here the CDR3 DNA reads TGCGCCAGCAGATTGGGGAGGCGAATGGACCAACTCACAGATACGCAGTATTTT. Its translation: CASRLGRRMDQLTDTQYF.

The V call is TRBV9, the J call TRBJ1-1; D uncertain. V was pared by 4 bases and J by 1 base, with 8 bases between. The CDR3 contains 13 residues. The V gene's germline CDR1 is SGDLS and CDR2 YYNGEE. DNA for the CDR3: TGTGCCAGCAGCCCGATGTGGAACACTGAAGCTTTCTTT. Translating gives CASSPMWNTEAFF.

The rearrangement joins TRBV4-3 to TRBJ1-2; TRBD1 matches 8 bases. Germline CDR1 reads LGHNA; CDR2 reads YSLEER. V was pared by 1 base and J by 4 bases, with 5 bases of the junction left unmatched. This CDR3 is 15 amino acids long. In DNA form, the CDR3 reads TGCGCCAGCAGCCAAGGGGCAGGGGGCAGCTATGGCTACACCTTC. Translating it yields CASSQGAGGSYGYTF.

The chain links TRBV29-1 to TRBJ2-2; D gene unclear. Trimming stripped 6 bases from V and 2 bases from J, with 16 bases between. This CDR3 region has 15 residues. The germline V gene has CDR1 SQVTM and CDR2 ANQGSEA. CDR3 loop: CSVRDGKINTGELFF. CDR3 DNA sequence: TGCAGCGTCCGTGACGGTAAAATAAACACCGGGGAGCTGTTTTTT.

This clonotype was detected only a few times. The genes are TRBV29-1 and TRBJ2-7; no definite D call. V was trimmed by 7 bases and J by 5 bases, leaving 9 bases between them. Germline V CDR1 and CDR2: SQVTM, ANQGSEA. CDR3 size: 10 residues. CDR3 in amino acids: CSGHNHEQYF. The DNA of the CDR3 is TGCAGCGGCCATAACCACGAGCAGTACTTC.

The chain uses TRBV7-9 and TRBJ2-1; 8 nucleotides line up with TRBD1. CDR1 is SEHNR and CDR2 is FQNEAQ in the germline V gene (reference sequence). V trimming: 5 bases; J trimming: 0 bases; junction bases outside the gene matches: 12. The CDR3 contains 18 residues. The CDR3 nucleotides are TGTGCCAGCAGCCAAGGCTCGGTTGGACAGGGCTCCTACAATGAGCAGTTCTTC. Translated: CASSQGSVGQGSYNEQFF.

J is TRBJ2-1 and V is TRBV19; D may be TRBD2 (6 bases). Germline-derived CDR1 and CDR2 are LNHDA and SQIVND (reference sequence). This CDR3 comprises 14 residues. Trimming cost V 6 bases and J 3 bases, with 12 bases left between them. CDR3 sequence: CASSSGLYYNEQFF. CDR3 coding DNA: TGTGCCAGTAGCTCGGGACTCTACTACAATGAGCAGTTCTTC.

CDR3 amino acids: CSAWQGYTGELFF. In DNA form, the CDR3 reads TGCAGTGCTTGGCAGGGTTACACCGGGGAGCTGTTTTTT. V usage is TRBV20-1 and J usage is TRBJ2-2; tentative D call: TRBD1 (5 bases). With 5 bases removed from V and 3 bases from J, the gap between germline ends came to 10 bases. The CDR3 totals 13 residues. CDR1 is DFQATT and CDR2 is SNEGSKA in the germline V gene (reference sequence).

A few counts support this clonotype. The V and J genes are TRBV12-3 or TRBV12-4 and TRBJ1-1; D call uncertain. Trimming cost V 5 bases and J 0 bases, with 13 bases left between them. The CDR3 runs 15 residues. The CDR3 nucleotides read TGTGCCAGCAGTCACATTAATTCAATGAACACTGAAGCTTTCTTT. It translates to CASSHINSMNTEAFF.

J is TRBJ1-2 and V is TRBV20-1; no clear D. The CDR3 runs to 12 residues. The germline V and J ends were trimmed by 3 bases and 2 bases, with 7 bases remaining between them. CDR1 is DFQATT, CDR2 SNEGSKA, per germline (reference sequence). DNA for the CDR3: TGCAGTGCTAGGCGCCAGAACTATGGCTACACCTTC. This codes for CSARRQNYGYTF.

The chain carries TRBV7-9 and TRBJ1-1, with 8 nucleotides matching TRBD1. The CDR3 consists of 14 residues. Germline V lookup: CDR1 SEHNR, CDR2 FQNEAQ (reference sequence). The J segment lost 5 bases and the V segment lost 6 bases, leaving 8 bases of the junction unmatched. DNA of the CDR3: TGTGCCAGCAGACCGGACAGGGAACGAACTGAAGCTTTCTTT. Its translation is CASRPDRERTEAFF.

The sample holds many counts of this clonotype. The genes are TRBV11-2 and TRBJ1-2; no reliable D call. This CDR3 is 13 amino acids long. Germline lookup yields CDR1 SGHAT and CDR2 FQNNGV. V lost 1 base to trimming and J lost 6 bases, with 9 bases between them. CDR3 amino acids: CASSLGTGDGYTF. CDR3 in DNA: TGTGCCAGCAGCTTAGGGACCGGGGATGGCTACACCTTC.

The CDR3 region has the DNA TGTGCCAGCAGTCCCTATACGCAAGAGACCCAGTACTTC. As protein: CASSPYTQETQYF. V is TRBV27 and J is TRBJ2-5; D remains unclear. The CDR3 length is 13 residues. Germline values: CDR1 MNHEY, CDR2 SMNVEV (reference sequence). Trimming took 5 bases from V and 2 from J, leaving 9 bases between them.

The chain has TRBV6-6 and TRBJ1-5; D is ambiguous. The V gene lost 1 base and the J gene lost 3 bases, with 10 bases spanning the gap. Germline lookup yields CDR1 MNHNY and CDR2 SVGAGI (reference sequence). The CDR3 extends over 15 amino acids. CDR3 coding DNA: TGTGCCAGCAGTTACTTGGTCGGGCTCAATCAGCCCCAGCATTTT. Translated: CASSYLVGLNQPQHF.

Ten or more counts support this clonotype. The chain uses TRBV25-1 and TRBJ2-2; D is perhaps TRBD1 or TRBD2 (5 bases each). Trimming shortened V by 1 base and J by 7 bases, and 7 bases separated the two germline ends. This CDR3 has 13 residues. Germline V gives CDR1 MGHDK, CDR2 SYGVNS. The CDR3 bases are TGTGCCAGCAGTGAATCTGGGGGCGGGGAGCTGTTTTTT. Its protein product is CASSESGGGELFF.

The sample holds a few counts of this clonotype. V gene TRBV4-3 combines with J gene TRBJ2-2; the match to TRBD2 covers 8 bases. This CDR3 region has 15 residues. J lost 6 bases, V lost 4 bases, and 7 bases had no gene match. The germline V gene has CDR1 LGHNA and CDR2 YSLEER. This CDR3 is CASSLLAGGSGELFF. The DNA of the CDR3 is TGCGCCAGCAGCCTGCTAGCGGGCGGTTCCGGGGAGCTGTTTTTT.

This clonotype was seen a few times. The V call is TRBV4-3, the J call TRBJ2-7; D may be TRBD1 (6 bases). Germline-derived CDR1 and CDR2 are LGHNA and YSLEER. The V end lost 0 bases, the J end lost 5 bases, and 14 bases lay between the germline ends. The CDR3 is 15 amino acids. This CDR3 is CASSQDAGVVNEQYF. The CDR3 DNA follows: TGCGCCAGCAGCCAAGATGCAGGGGTGGTTAACGAGCAGTACTTC.

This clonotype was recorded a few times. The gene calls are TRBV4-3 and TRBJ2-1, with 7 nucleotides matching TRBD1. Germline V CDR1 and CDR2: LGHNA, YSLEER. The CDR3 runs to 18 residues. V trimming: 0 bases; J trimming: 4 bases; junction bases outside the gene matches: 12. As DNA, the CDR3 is TGCGCCAGCAGCCAAGACGGGTACAGGGGCGAATATTACAATGAGCAGTTCTTC. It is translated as CASSQDGYRGEYYNEQFF.

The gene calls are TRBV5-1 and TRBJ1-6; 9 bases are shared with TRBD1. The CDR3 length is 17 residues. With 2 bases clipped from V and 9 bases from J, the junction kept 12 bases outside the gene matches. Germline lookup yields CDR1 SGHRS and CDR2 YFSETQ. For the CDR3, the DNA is TGCGCCAGCAGCTTTAAACAGGGGGCAAAGGAGCGTTCACCCCTCCACTTT. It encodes CASSFKQGAKERSPLHF.

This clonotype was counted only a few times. The chain's CDR3 is CASSQEFGGGYEQYF. The CDR3 DNA is TGCGCCAGCAGCCAAGAATTTGGCGGGGGGTACGAGCAGTACTTC. The chain recombines TRBV4-1 with TRBJ2-7; TRBD2 aligns across 8 bases. Losses at the gene ends were 0 bases for V and 4 bases for J; bases not matched to a gene: 5. Germline V CDR1 and CDR2: MGHRA, YSYEKL. CDR3 length: 15 residues.

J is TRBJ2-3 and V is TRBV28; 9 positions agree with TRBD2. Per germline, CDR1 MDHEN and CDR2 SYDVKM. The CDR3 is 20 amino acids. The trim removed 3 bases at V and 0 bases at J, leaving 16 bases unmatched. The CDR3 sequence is CASSFPLPASGAASTDTQYF. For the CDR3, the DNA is TGTGCCAGCAGTTTCCCCCTCCCTGCTAGCGGGGCTGCTAGCACAGATACGCAGTATTTT.

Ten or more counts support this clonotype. The CDR3: CASSLRGVGTGELFF. In nucleotides, the CDR3 is TGTGCCAGCAGTTTAAGGGGGGTTGGCACCGGGGAGCTGTTTTTT. V and J are TRBV12-3 or TRBV12-4 and TRBJ2-2, with D perhaps matching TRBD1 or TRBD2 (6 bases each). The CDR3 sequence is 15 residues long. V was clipped by 2 bases and J by 4 bases, with 11 bases between them.

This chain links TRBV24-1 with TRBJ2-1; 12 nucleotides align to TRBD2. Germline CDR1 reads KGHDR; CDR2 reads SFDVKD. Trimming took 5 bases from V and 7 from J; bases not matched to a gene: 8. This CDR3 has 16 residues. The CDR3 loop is CATSGWTSGVRNEQFF. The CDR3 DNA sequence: TGTGCCACCAGTGGCTGGACTAGCGGGGTCCGGAATGAGCAGTTCTTC.

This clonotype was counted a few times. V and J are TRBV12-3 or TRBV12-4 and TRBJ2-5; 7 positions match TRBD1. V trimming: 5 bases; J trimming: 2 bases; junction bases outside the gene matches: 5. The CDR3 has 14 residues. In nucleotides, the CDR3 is TGTGCCAGCAGTCCTGAGACAGGGCAAGAGACCCAGTACTTC. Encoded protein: CASSPETGQETQYF.

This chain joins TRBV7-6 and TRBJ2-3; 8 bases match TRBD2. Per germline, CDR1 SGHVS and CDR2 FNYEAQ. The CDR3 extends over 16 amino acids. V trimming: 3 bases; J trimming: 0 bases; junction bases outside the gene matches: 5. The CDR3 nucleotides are TGTGCCAGCAGCTTGTTACGGGGGGGCAGCACAGATACGCAGTATTTT. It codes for CASSLLRGGSTDTQYF.

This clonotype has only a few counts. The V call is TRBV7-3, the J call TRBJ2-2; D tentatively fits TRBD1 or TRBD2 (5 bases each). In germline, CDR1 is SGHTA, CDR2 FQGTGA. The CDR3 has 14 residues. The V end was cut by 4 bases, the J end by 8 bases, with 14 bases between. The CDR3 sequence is CASSYGTLVGELFF. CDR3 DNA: TGTGCCAGCAGCTACGGGACGCTGGTGGGGGAGCTGTTTTTT. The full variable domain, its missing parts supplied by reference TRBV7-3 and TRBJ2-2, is GAGVSQTPSNKVTEKGKYVELRCDPISGHTALYWYRQSLGQGPEFLIYFQGTGAADDSGLPNDRFFAVRPEGSVSTLKIQRTERGDSAVYLCASSYGTLVGELFFGEGSRLTVL.